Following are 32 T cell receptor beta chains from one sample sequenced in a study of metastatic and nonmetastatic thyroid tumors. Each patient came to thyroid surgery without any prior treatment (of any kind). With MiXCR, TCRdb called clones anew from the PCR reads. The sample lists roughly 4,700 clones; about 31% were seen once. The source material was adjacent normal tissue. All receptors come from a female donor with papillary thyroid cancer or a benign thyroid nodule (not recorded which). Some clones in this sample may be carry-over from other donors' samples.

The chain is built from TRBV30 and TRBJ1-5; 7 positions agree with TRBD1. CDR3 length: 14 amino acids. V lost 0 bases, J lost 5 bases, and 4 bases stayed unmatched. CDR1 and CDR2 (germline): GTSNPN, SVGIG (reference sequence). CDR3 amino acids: CAWSVLRGHQPQHF. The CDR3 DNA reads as TGTGCCTGGAGTGTATTAAGGGGGCATCAGCCCCAGCATTTT.

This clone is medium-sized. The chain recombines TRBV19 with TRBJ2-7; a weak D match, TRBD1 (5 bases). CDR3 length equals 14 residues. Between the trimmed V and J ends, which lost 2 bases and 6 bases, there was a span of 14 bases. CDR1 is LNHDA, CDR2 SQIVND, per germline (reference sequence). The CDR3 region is CASSIKALGVEQYF. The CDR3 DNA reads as TGTGCCAGTAGTATAAAGGCCCTAGGGGTCGAGCAGTACTTC.

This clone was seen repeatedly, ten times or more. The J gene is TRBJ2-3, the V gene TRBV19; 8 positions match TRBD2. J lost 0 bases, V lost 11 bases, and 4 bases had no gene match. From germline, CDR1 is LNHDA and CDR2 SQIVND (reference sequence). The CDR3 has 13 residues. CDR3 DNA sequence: TGTGCCCTTAGCGGGATGAGCACAGATACGCAGTATTTT. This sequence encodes CALSGMSTDTQYF.

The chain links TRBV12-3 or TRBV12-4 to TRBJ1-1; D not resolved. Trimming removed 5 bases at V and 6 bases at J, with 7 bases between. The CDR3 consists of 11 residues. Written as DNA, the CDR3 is TGTGCCAGCAGTCTCAGCGCTGAAGCTTTCTTT. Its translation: CASSLSAEAFF.

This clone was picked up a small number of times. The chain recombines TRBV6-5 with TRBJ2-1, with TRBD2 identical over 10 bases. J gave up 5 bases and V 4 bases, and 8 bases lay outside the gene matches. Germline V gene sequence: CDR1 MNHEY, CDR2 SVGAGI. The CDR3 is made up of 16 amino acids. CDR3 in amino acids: CASSSHSGGWDNEQFF. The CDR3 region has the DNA TGTGCCAGCAGTTCCCATAGCGGGGGGTGGGACAATGAGCAGTTCTTC.

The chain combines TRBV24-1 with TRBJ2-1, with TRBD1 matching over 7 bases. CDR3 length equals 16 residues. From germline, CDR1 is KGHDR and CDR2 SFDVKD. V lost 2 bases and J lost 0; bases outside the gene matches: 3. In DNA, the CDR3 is TGTGCCACCAGTGATTCTCGACAGGGCTCCTACAATGAGCAGTTCTTC. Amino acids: CATSDSRQGSYNEQFF.

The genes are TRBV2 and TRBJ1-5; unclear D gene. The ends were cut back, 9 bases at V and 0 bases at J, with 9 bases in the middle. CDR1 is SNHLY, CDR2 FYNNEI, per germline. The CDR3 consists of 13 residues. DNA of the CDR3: TGTGCCAGTGATCGGGATAGCAATCAGCCCCAGCATTTT. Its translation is CASDRDSNQPQHF.

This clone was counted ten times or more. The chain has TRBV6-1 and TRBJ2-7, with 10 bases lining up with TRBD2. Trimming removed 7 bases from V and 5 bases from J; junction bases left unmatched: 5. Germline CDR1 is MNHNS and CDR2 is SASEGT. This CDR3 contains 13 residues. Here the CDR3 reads CASKASGSDEQYF. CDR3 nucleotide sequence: TGTGCCAGCAAGGCTAGCGGGAGTGACGAGCAGTACTTC.

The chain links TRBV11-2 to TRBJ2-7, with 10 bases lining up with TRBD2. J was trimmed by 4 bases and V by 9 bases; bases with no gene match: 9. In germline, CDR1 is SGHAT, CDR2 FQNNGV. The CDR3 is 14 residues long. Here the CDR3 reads CASHQLAGYYEQYF. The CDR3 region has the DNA TGTGCCAGTCACCAACTAGCGGGATATTACGAGCAGTACTTC.

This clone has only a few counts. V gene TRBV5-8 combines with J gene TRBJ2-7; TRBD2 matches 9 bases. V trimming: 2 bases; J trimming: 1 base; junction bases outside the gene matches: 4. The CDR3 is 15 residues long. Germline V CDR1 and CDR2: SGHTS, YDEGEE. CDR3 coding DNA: TGTGCCAGCAGCTTCGTCCTAGCGGGGTCCTACGAGCAGTACTTC. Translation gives CASSFVLAGSYEQYF. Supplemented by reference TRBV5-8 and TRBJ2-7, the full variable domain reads EAGVTQSPTHLIKTRGQQATLRCSPISGHTSVYWYQQALGLGLQFLLWYDEGEERNRGNFPPRFSGRQFPNYSSELNVNALELEDSALYLCASSFVLAGSYEQYFGPGTRLTVT.

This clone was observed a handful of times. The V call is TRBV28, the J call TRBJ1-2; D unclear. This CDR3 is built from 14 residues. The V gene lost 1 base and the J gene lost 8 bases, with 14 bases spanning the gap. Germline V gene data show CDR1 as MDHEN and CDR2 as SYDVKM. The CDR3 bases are TGTGCCAGCAGTTTATCGTCAGTCTGGAAGGGCTACACCTTC. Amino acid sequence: CASSLSSVWKGYTF.

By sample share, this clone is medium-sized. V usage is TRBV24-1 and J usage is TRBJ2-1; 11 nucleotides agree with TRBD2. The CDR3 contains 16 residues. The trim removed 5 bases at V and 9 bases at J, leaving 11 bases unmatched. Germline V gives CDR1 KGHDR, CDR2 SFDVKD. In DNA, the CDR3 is TGTGCCACCAGTGGTGCGACTAGCGGGAAAGGGCCTGAGCAGTTCTTC. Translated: CATSGATSGKGPEQFF.

As DNA, the CDR3 is TGTGCCAGCAGTTTGGCGGGGGCCGCGCACACCATATATTTT. Its protein is CASSLAGAAHTIYF. The chain combines TRBV12-3 or TRBV12-4 with TRBJ1-3; TRBD1 might be the D (6 bases). The CDR3 totals 14 residues. V lost 3 bases and J lost 8, with 14 bases in between.

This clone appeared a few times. The CDR3: CARRSRGDTQYF. The CDR3 DNA reads as TGTGCCAGGCGGTCCCGGGGGGATACGCAGTATTTT. The chain employs TRBV27 and TRBJ2-3; possibly TRBD2 for D (6 bases). CDR1 and CDR2 from the germline V gene are MNHEY and SMNVEV (reference sequence). The CDR3 contains 12 residues. The V gene lost 9 bases and the J gene lost 6 bases, with 13 bases spanning the gap.

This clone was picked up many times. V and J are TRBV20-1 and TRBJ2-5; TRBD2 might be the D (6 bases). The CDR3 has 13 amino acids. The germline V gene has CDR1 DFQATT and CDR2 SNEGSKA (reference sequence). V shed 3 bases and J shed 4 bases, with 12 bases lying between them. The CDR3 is CSASGIGGETQYF. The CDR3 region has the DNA TGCAGTGCTAGCGGGATCGGGGGAGAGACCCAGTACTTC.

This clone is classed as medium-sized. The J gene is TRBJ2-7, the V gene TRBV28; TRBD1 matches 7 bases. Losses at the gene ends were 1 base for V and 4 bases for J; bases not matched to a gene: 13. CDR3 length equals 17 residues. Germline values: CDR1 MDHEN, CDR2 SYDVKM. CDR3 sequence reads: CASSLLGSGRGKYEQYF. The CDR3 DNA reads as TGTGCCAGCAGTTTATTGGGGTCGGGCAGGGGGAAATACGAGCAGTACTTC.

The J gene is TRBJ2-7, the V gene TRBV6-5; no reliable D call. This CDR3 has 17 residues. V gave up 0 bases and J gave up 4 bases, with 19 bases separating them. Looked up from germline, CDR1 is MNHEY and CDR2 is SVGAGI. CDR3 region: CASSYSSTVGVPYEQYF. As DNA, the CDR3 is TGTGCCAGCAGTTACTCGTCCACGGTTGGGGTTCCGTACGAGCAGTACTTC.

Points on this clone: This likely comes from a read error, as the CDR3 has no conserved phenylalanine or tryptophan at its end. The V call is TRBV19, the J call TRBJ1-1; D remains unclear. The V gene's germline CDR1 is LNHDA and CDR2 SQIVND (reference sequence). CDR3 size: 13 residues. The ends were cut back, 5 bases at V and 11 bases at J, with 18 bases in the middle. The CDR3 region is CASSPPAQPTAFY. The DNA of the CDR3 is TGTGCCAGTAGTCCGCCGGCACAGCCTACCGCTTTCTAT.

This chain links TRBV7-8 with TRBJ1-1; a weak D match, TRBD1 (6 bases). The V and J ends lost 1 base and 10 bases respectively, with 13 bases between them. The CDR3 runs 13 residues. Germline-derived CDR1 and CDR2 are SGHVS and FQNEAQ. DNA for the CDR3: TGTGCCAGCAGCTTAGGGGCAGGGGTTAGAGCTTTCTTT. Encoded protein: CASSLGAGVRAFF.

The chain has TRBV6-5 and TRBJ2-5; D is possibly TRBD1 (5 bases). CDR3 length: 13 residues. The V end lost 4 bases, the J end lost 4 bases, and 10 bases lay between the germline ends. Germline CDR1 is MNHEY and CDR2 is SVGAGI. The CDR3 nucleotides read TGTGCCAGCAGTTCTGACCAGGGAGAGACCCAGTACTTC. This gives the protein CASSSDQGETQYF.

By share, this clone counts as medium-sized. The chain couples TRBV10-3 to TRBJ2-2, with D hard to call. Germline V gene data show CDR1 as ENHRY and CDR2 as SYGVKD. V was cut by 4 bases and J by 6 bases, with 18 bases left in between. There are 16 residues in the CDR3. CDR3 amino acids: CAISGGSVQGPGELFF. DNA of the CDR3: TGTGCCATCAGTGGCGGAAGTGTGCAAGGACCCGGGGAGCTGTTTTTT.

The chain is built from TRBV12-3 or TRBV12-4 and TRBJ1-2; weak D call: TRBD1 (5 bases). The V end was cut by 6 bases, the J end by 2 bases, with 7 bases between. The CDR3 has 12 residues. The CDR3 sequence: CASSGANYGYTF. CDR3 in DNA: TGTGCCAGCAGCGGGGCCAACTATGGCTACACCTTC.

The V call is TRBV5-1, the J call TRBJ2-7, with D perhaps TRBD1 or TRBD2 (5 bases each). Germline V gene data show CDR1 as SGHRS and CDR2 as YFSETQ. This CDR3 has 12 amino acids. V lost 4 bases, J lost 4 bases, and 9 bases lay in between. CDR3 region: CASSRDGYEQYF. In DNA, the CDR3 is TGCGCCAGCAGCCGGGACGGGTACGAGCAGTACTTC.

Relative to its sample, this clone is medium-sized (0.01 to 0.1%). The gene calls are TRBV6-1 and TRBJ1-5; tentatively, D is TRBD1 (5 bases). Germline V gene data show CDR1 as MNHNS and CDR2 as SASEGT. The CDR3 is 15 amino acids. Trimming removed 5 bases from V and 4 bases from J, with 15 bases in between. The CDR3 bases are TGTGCCAGCAGTCCCCGGGGGATGAGGAATCAGCCCCAGCATTTT. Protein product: CASSPRGMRNQPQHF.

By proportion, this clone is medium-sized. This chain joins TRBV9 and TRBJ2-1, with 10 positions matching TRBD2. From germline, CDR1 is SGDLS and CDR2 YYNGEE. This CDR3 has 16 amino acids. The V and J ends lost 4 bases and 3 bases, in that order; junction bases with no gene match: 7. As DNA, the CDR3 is TGTGCCAGCAGCATATTTAGCGGGAGGTACTACAATGAGCAGTTCTTC. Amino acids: CASSIFSGRYYNEQFF. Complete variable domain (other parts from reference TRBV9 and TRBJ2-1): DSGVTQTPKHLITATGQRVTLRCSPRSGDLSVYWYQQSLDQGLQFLIQYYNGEERAKGNILERFSAQQFPDLHSELNLSSLELGDSALYFCASSIFSGRYYNEQFFGPGTRLTVL.

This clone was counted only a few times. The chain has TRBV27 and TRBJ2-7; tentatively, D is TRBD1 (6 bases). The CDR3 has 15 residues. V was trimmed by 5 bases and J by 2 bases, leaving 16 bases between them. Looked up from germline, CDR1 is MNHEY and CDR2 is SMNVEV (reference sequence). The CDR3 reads CASSRGSEGTYEQYF. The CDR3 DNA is TGTGCCAGCAGTAGGGGGTCTGAGGGGACCTACGAGCAGTACTTC.

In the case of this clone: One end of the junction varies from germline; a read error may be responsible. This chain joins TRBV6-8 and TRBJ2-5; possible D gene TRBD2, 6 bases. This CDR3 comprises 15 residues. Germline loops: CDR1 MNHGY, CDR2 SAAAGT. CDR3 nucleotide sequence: TGTGCCAGCAGTTACCAGGGCGGGGCCAAGGAGACCCAGAACTTC. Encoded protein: CASSYQGGAKETQNF.

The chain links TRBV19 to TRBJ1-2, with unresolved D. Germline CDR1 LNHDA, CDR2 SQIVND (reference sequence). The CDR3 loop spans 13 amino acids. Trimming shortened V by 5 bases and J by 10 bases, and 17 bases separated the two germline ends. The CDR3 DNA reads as TGTGCCAGTAGTTCTAAGTTGTCTGAGATCTACACCTTC. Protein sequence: CASSSKLSEIYTF. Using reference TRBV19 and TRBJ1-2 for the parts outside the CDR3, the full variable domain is DGGITQSPKYLFRKEGQNVTLSCEQNLNHDAMYWYRQDPGQGLRLIYYSQIVNDFQKGDIAEGYSVSREKKESFPLTVTSAQKNPTAFYLCASSSKLSEIYTFGSGTRLTVV.

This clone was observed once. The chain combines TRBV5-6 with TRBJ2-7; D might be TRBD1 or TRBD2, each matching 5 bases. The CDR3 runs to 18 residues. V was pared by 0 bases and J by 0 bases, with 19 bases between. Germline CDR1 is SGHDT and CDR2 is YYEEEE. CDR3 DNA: TGTGCCAGCAGCTTGGAACTAATACGGGACGGAACCTCCTACGAGCAGTACTTC. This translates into CASSLELIRDGTSYEQYF.

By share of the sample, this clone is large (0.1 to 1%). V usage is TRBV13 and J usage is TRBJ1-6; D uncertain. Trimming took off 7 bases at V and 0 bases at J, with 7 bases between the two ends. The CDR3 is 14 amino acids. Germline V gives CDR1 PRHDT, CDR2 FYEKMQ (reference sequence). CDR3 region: CASKLDSYNSPLHF. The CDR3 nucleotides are TGTGCCAGCAAACTAGACTCCTATAATTCACCCCTCCACTTT.

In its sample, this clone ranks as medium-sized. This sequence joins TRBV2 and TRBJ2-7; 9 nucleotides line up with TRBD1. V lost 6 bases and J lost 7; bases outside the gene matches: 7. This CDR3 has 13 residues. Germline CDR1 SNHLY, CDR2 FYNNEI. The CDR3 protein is CASRRTGAREQYF. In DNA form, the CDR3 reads TGTGCCAGCAGACGGACAGGGGCAAGGGAGCAGTACTTC.

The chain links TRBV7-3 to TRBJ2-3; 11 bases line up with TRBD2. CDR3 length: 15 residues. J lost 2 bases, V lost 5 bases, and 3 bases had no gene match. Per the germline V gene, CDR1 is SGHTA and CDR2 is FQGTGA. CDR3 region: CASSRGLADTDTQYF. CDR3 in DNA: TGTGCCAGCAGCCGGGGACTAGCGGACACAGATACGCAGTATTTT.